The entry that follows covers one TCR beta chain sequence. The sample originates from a study of blood T cell repertoires in COVID-19. Study summary: COVID-19 samples from acute and convalescent phases originated in the United States, Italy and Spain. T cells, B-cell-depleted T cells, or PBMCs supplied cDNA or gDNA.

In the original workflow: Amplification of reference gene primers provided the estimated nucleated cell counts. This table comes from immunoSEQ multiplex PCR, and its TCRdb copy is limited to in-frame clones, with some not included. The V and J calls and clone size are taken from that table; D and trimming were inferred from the DNA. The sample has about 130,000 clones, roughly 80% seen once; the top ten hold 12%. Trimming removed 3 bases from V and 5 bases from J; junction bases left unmatched: 5. From germline, CDR1 is MNHNS and CDR2 SASEGT. This CDR3 region has 14 residues. Sequenced sample: peripheral blood. The chain uses TRBV6-1 and TRBJ2-5, with 8 bases that match TRBD1. The clonotype was recovered from a woman aged 55-70 years with acute or convalescent COVID-19. Here the CDR3 reads CASSEDRVRETQYF. CDR3 in DNA: TGTGCCAGCAGTGAGGACAGGGTACGGGAGACCCAGTACTTC.